Given below is one T cell receptor (beta chain) in context. The sample belongs to a study of blood T cell repertoires in COVID-19. About the research overall: The study drew acute and convalescent COVID-19 samples from the United States, Italy and Spain.

The CDR3 spans 15 residues. After removal of 5 bases from V and 6 bases from J, the junction contained 10 bases not matched to a gene. In germline, CDR1 is LNHDA, CDR2 SQIVND (reference sequence). Original analysis: By means of reference gene primer amplification, nucleated cell counts were estimated. The repertoire was sequenced with immunoSEQ multiplex PCR; TCRdb's copy has only in-frame clones and lacks some. V, J and clone size are taken as reported in that table, and D and trimming were inferred from the DNA itself. The sample lists fewer than 350,000 clones, 85% seen once, with about 2.5% in the top ten. Cohort placement rested on clinical history that participants reported themselves. Recovered Cohort 3 donors showed two negative PCRs, clearance, or symptom resolution.

The chain employs TRBV19 and TRBJ2-3; TRBD2 matches 8 bases. The TCR was taken from a woman aged 45-65 years who had recovered from COVID-19. Sequenced sample: PBMCs or T cells enriched from blood (not recorded which). Written as DNA, the CDR3 is TGTGCCAGTAGTGCACTAGCGGCCCCCTTGGATACGCAGTATTTT. This sequence encodes CASSALAAPLDTQYF.